This record looks at one T cell receptor (beta chain) sequence and its context. The data stem from a study of blood T cell repertoires in COVID-19. At the level of the study: Acute-phase and convalescent COVID-19 samples originated in the United States, Italy and Spain. In each case, the material was cDNA or gDNA derived from T cells, B-cell-depleted T cells, or PBMCs.

Germline V CDR1 and CDR2: MDHEN, SYDVKM. V was pared by 6 bases and J by 3 bases, with 11 bases between. The CDR3 length is 13 residues. As processed by the authors: Scientists estimated how many nucleated cells there were by amplifying reference gene primers. The assay was immunoSEQ multiplex PCR, and TCRdb's table has in-frame clones only and misses some. That table gives V, J and clone size, and the DNA gave D and trimming. This table has 90,000 to 110,000 clones, approximately 80% appearing once. V and J are TRBV28 and TRBJ1-2, with D perhaps TRBD1 (6 bases). The receptor comes from a woman of 80 years or more with active or convalescent COVID-19. Material for sequencing was peripheral blood. The CDR3 nucleotides are TGTGCCAGCAGCAACTCAGGGGACTATGGCTACACCTTC. It is translated as CASSNSGDYGYTF.